Sequencing of this T cell receptor (beta chain) was carried out in a study of CD8+ T cells in alopecia areata (dated by TCRdb to the late 2010s). In the study overall: Treated patients were enrolled in an open-label pilot trial of oral tofacitinib at 5 to 10 mg twice daily for moderate-to-severe alopecia areata. Tofacitinib was administered for 6 to 18 months, and 6 months of follow-up off drug were then conducted to assess delayed response and recurrence. The study used high-throughput TCRbeta sequencing to examine T cell clonal expansion in alopecia areata, in both the C3H/HeJ mouse model and human patients. On the human side, TCRbeta sequencing was run on scalp tissue and on sorted CD4+ and CD8+ peripheral blood T cells from healthy controls and from alopecia areata patients with either patchy or totalis/universalis disease. Patients on tofacitinib were biopsied at baseline and after 4 and 24 weeks of treatment, and several of the patients also had a later scalp biopsy. Clonality in the scalp was compared among normal scalp (n=4), patchy alopecia areata scalp (n=8), and alopecia totalis/universalis scalp (n=8). RNA was extracted with the PAXgene miRNA kit for fixed scalp, the miRNeasy kit for PBMCs, and the RNeasy kit for mouse skin. Amplification of TCRbeta CDR3 regions was done by immunoSEQ multiplex PCR using 35 Vbeta forward primers and 13 Jbeta reverse primers.

This clone was seen only a few times. Which antigen it targets is not known. Base qualities are not recorded, but no much larger clone differs from it by a single base. The paper's findings and limits, for the study overall: Unlike mouse skin, where gammadelta T cells dominate, normal human skin contains resident alphabeta T cells that get sequenced too, which complicates analysis of the scalp TCR repertoire. TCR sequences shared between patients were less clear than in mice, possibly partly because of HLA diversity in the patient population. Higher clonality and more expanded CD8+ clones were observed in lesional scalp than in normal scalp, particularly in alopecia totalis/universalis, a finding suggestive of antigenic drive.

The CDR3 has 14 amino acids, counting the end cysteine and phenylalanine. The only DNA kept is the CDR3, 42 bases in frame from the first base. Relative to germline, V is 1 base shorter and J is 3 bases shorter, with 9 bases between their ends. The germline V gene specifies LGHNA as CDR1 and YNFKEQ as CDR2. From alopecia areata patients, peripheral blood was collected along with lesional scalp punch biopsies. PBMCs were isolated by density centrifugation and stained for CD3, CD4 and CD8, and CD4+ and CD8+ T cells were sorted on a FACSAria. Libraries came from the immunoSEQ multiplex PCR assay. To provide template for TCR sequencing, every sample had RNA extracted and reverse transcribed into cDNA. First-strand cDNA was synthesized using SuperScript III with a 2:1 mix of oligo-dT and random hexamers. Amplification bias was assessed with a synthetic immune receptor repertoire, and residual bias was removed computationally. Regarding the original processing steps: After raw reads were preprocessed to remove errors, the CDR3 was defined following IMGT conventions as running from the conserved cysteine to phenylalanine. Clonality was calculated as 1 minus Shannon entropy normalized by log2 of the number of productive unique TCRs. Whether scalp clones were CD4 or CD8 was inferred by matching scalp TCRbeta sequences against CD4 and CD8 repertoires sorted from blood. TCRdb re-hosts the immuneACCESS table, in-frame sequences only. Its copies lack some clones; in the studies checked, an unresolved V gene accounts for under half of them, and the cause for the rest is not known. For V, J and clone size, that table is used; D and trimming come from the DNA. For this sample the table gives approximately 140,000 clones, of which around 47% were detected only once. The top ten hold around 6.8% of the sample.

The sequenced sample consisted of CD4+ T cells sorted from blood. The rearranged chain carries TRBV4-2 and TRBJ2-5; the D segment cannot be called with confidence. This sequence was found in a human donor with alopecia areata. Here the CDR3 is given as CASSQVSGEETQYF. The DNA reads TGTGCCAGCAGCCAAGTATCTGGGGAAGAGACCCAGTACTTC.